This TCR beta chain appears in the sequencing data of a study of blood T cells in healthy people across ages. Study observations and caveats: Estimated diversity, derived from one million T cells, was regarded as an underestimate.

Between the trimmed V and J ends, which lost 6 bases and 3 bases, there was a span of 10 bases. CDR1 MNHNY and CDR2 SVGAGI come from the germline V gene (reference sequence). This CDR3 is built from 13 residues. It was with a sample-barcoded 5' primer and a J-beta primer mix that a second PCR of roughly 7 to 12 cycles was run. TCRdb analysed the 5' RACE reads with MiXCR anew, one entry per CDR3 protein. The sample contains around 1.5 million distinct CDR3 sequences, approximately 59% of which appear only once. The sample holds a few counts of this clonotype. Its antigen is not known. The sequenced material came from blood. This TCR was sampled from a man younger than 35 in good health. The rearrangement uses TRBV6-6 and TRBJ2-3; D gene uncertain. The CDR3 loop reads CASSKDGTDTQYF. CDR3 DNA: TGTGCCAGCAGCAAGGATGGTACAGATACGCAGTATTTT.